What follows are 28 T cell receptor beta chains derived from one specimen sequenced in a study of shared T cell receptors in the human thymus. TCRdb keeps only in-frame clones here, not all; method: immunoSEQ multiplex PCR. The profile shows hundreds of thousands of clones, roughly 90% of them singletons. These same records also appear under a second study, on human thymus T cells.

Specimen: thymocytes. The receptors here all came from a boy in the first two years of life with a congenital heart defect.

The chain is built from TRBV7-2 and TRBJ2-7, with 8 bases lining up with TRBD2. The CDR3 extends over 15 amino acids. Losses at the gene ends were 3 bases for V and 7 bases for J; bases not matched to a gene: 11. Germline loops: CDR1 SGHTA, CDR2 FQGNSA. In DNA form, the CDR3 reads TGTGCCAGCAGCTTCAGCGGGAGCCAGAGGGGTGAGCAGTACTTC. It yields the protein CASSFSGSQRGEQYF.

The gene calls are TRBV10-2 and TRBJ2-1; tentatively, D is TRBD1 (5 bases). The CDR3 consists of 18 residues. The germline gives CDR1 WSHSY, CDR2 SAAADI. The germline V and J ends were trimmed by 7 bases and 6 bases, with 28 bases remaining between them. The CDR3 sequence: CASTDKTFAQTVGNEQFF. CDR3 DNA sequence: TGCGCCAGCACGGACAAAACTTTCGCCCAGACCGTGGGCAATGAGCAGTTCTTC.

The J gene is TRBJ2-7, the V gene TRBV4-3; possibly TRBD2 for D (6 bases). The V end was cut by 0 bases, the J end by 5 bases, with 14 bases between. The V gene's germline CDR1 is LGHNA and CDR2 YSLEER. The CDR3 has 15 residues. For the CDR3, the DNA is TGCGCCAGCAGCCAAGATCTGGAGGGTTCCCACGAGCAGTACTTC. It yields the protein CASSQDLEGSHEQYF.

The V call is TRBV2, the J call TRBJ2-5, with 11 bases matching TRBD1. This CDR3 is 19 amino acids long. Looked up from germline, CDR1 is SNHLY and CDR2 is FYNNEI. Trimming cost V 4 bases and J 1 base; bases outside gene matches: 14. The CDR3 DNA follows: TGTGCCAGCAGTGGGGCGCGGGACAGGGGGTCTGACCTCCAAGAGACCCAGTACTTC. Translated, it gives CASSGARDRGSDLQETQYF.

The chain is built from TRBV30 and TRBJ1-1; TRBD1 agrees at 10 bases. The CDR3 length is 15 residues. Germline CDR1 GTSNPN, CDR2 SVGIG (reference sequence). With V trimmed by 0 bases and J by 11 bases, 12 bases remained unmatched. CDR3 bases: TGTGCCTGGAGTGTAAGGAATGAGGGGACAGGGGTTGCTTTCTTT. Its protein is CAWSVRNEGTGVAFF.

This clone was detected only once. The J gene is TRBJ2-3, the V gene TRBV5-1, with 8 nucleotides matching TRBD1. The germline CDR1 and CDR2 sequences are SGHRS and YFSETQ. V lost 4 bases and J lost 6; bases outside the gene matches: 7. The CDR3 length is 14 residues. Written as DNA, the CDR3 is TGCGCCAGCAGCACCGGACAGGGCCTGGATACGCAGTATTTT. Translation gives CASSTGQGLDTQYF.

J is TRBJ2-1 and V is TRBV27, with D possibly matching TRBD1 (5 bases). With 3 bases removed from V and 3 bases from J, the gap between germline ends came to 9 bases. Germline loops: CDR1 MNHEY, CDR2 SMNVEV (reference sequence). The CDR3 consists of 14 residues. CDR3 DNA sequence: TGTGCCAGCAGTTTGGGTAGGGGCTACAATGAGCAGTTCTTC. It is translated as CASSLGRGYNEQFF.

V usage is TRBV7-2 and J usage is TRBJ1-1; D unclear. V lost 6 bases, J lost 4 bases, and 21 bases lay in between. The CDR3 is made up of 16 amino acids. Germline CDR1 and CDR2: SGHTA and FQGNSA. This chain's CDR3 is CASRRLLHRGGTEAFF. The CDR3 DNA is TGTGCCAGCAGACGCCTGCTACATCGGGGTGGCACTGAAGCTTTCTTT. Complete variable domain (other parts from reference TRBV7-2 and TRBJ1-1): GAGVSQSPSNKVTEKGKDVELRCDPISGHTALYWYRQSLGQGLEFLIYFQGNSAPDKSGLPSDRFSAERTGGSVSTLTIQRTQQEDSAVYLCASRRLLHRGGTEAFFGQGTRLTVV.

The V and J genes are TRBV7-2 and TRBJ2-2; D is perhaps TRBD1 (6 bases). Trimming removed 4 bases at V and 5 bases at J, with 23 bases between. Germline V gene lookup returns CDR1 SGHTA and CDR2 FQGNSA. This CDR3 contains 18 residues. CDR3: CASSSPPGHPTGTGELFF. The DNA of the CDR3 is TGTGCCAGCAGCTCTCCACCGGGACACCCAACGGGGACCGGGGAGCTGTTTTTT.

The chain links TRBV6-1 to TRBJ2-5; the D is unclear. Germline V gene lookup returns CDR1 MNHNS and CDR2 SASEGT. Deletions cut 5 bases from V and 0 bases from J, with 4 bases between. The CDR3 consists of 12 residues. The CDR3 spells CASSSYQETQYF. CDR3 sequence (DNA): TGTGCCAGCAGTTCGTACCAAGAGACCCAGTACTTC.

The rearrangement uses TRBV18 and TRBJ2-7; D gene ambiguous. The CDR3 covers 12 residues. Germline V gives CDR1 KGHSH, CDR2 LQKENI. V was trimmed by 4 bases and J by 3 bases, leaving 7 bases between them. CDR3 sequence (DNA): TGTGCCAGCTCACTCGACATCTACGAGCAGTACTTC. Its translation is CASSLDIYEQYF.

This chain connects TRBV4-1 to TRBJ1-1; possible D gene TRBD1, 6 bases. Germline CDR1 is MGHRA and CDR2 is YSYEKL. The CDR3 consists of 15 residues. V lost 4 bases to trimming and J lost 10 bases, with 22 bases between them. As DNA, the CDR3 is TGCGCCAGCAGCCCGGCCCGGGGGGGCCCGTTGGTAGCTTTCTTT. The encoded protein is CASSPARGGPLVAFF.

The chain uses TRBV5-1 and TRBJ1-2, with D possibly TRBD1 on 5 matching bases. In germline, CDR1 is SGHRS, CDR2 YFSETQ. Trimming cost V 4 bases and J 8 bases, with 18 bases left between them. The CDR3 extends over 14 amino acids. CDR3 sequence: CASSQHTGVKGYTF. As DNA, the CDR3 is TGCGCCAGCAGCCAACATACAGGAGTTAAGGGCTACACCTTC.

The chain is built from TRBV4-1 and TRBJ2-7; TRBD2 matches at 15 bases. Per germline, CDR1 MGHRA and CDR2 YSYEKL. Losses at the gene ends were 4 bases for V and 5 bases for J; bases not matched to a gene: 6. This CDR3 comprises 16 residues. CDR3 sequence: CASSPRTSGRADEQYF. Here the CDR3 DNA reads TGCGCCAGCAGCCCACGGACTAGCGGGAGGGCCGACGAGCAGTACTTC.

Comments on this clone: Other DNA sequences from this sample encode an identical CDR3 as well. The CDR3 protein is CADNRGEDTEAFF. The CDR3 bases are TGTGCCGACAACAGGGGTGAAGACACTGAAGCTTTCTTT. The chain employs TRBV2 and TRBJ1-1; 7 nucleotides match TRBD1. Looked up from germline, CDR1 is SNHLY and CDR2 is FYNNEI. J lost 3 bases, V lost 11 bases, and 9 bases had no gene match. The CDR3 extends over 13 amino acids. The variable domain in full, completed from reference TRBV2 and TRBJ1-1, reads EPEVTQTPSHQVTQMGQEVILRCVPISNHLYFYWYRQILGQKVEFLVSFYNNEISEKSEIFDDQFSVERPDGSNFTLKIRSTKLEDSAMYFCADNRGEDTEAFFGQGTRLTVV.

V usage is TRBV30 and J usage is TRBJ1-5; 8 bases are a match to TRBD1. Germline V gene lookup returns CDR1 GTSNPN and CDR2 SVGIG (reference sequence). The trim removed 3 bases at V and 0 bases at J, leaving 10 bases unmatched. This CDR3 has 17 amino acids. CDR3 DNA: TGTGCCTGGAGGCCCCAGGGGGCGGGTGGTAGCAATCAGCCCCAGCATTTT. This encodes CAWRPQGAGGSNQPQHF.

The chain is built from TRBV2 and TRBJ2-5, with TRBD1 matching over 8 bases. Germline CDR1 SNHLY, CDR2 FYNNEI. The CDR3 contains 20 residues. V shed 0 bases, J shed 3 bases, and the junction held 18 bases outside the gene matches. The CDR3 sequence is CASSEAGERNDRGEEETQYF. The CDR3 nucleotides read TGTGCCAGCAGTGAAGCCGGTGAAAGGAACGACAGGGGAGAGGAAGAGACCCAGTACTTC.

The rearrangement uses TRBV27 and TRBJ2-3; 7 nucleotides align to TRBD2. The V gene's germline CDR1 is MNHEY and CDR2 SMNVEV (reference sequence). V dropped 11 bases and J dropped 5; count of bases not matched to a gene: 10. CDR3 length equals 13 residues. The CDR3 coding sequence is TGTGCCTCTCAGACGGCTAGCGGAGATACGCAGTATTTT. Translated, it gives CASQTASGDTQYF.

The V call is TRBV11-2, the J call TRBJ1-5, with TRBD1 as a possible D gene (5 bases). V was clipped by 4 bases and J by 7 bases, with 14 bases between them. Looked up from germline, CDR1 is SGHAT and CDR2 is FQNNGV. The CDR3 loop spans 14 amino acids. CDR3 bases: TGTGCCAGCAGCTGGGGGGGGGAGCCACAGCCCCAGCATTTT. This codes for CASSWGGEPQPQHF.

This clone was found a few times. The chain uses TRBV19 and TRBJ2-4, with 7 bases fitting TRBD1. The CDR3 has 14 residues. Germline-derived CDR1 and CDR2 are LNHDA and SQIVND (reference sequence). V dropped 6 bases and J dropped 0; count of bases not matched to a gene: 2. The CDR3 is CASRDRLAKNIQYF. In nucleotides, the CDR3 is TGTGCCAGTAGGGACAGGCTAGCCAAAAACATTCAGTACTTC.

This clone was seen a single time. V usage is TRBV19 and J usage is TRBJ2-1; a weak D match, TRBD1 (6 bases). This CDR3 is 15 amino acids long. The V gene lost 6 bases and the J gene lost 2 bases, with 14 bases spanning the gap. CDR1 is LNHDA and CDR2 is SQIVND in the germline V gene (reference sequence). CDR3 protein: CASSTGLVTYNEQFF. CDR3 DNA sequence: TGTGCCAGTAGCACAGGGCTTGTAACCTACAATGAGCAGTTCTTC.

The chain is built from TRBV4-3 and TRBJ2-2; D may be TRBD2 (5 bases). V was shortened by 0 bases and J by 4 bases, with 9 bases between the two germline ends. The CDR3 sequence is 15 residues long. Germline V lookup: CDR1 LGHNA, CDR2 YSLEER. The CDR3 sequence: CASSQDPGSTGELFF. The DNA for the CDR3 is TGCGCCAGCAGCCAAGACCCGGGATCCACCGGGGAGCTGTTTTTT.

This clone appeared once. The chain is built from TRBV12-2 and TRBJ2-1; the table's TRBD2 call for D was not verified on the DNA. TRBV12-2 is flagged as a pseudogene. This CDR3 has 13 amino acids. DNA of the CDR3: TGTGCAAGTCGCTTAGTTCTAGCGACTGAGCAGTTCTTC. This sequence encodes CASRLVLATEQFF.

The V and J genes are TRBV4-2 and TRBJ2-1; 9 positions agree with TRBD1. The CDR3 is 17 residues long. Looked up from germline, CDR1 is LGHNA and CDR2 is YNFKEQ. With V trimmed by 1 base and J by 2 bases, 6 bases remained unmatched. The DNA of the CDR3 is TGTGCCAGCAGCCAAGGACGGGACAGGGTAACCTACAATGAGCAGTTCTTC. Translated: CASSQGRDRVTYNEQFF.

The chain uses TRBV5-1 and TRBJ2-4; tentative D call: TRBD1 (6 bases). CDR3 size: 13 residues. Germline-derived CDR1 and CDR2 are SGHRS and YFSETQ. Trimming cost V 1 base and J 7 bases, with 9 bases left between them. The CDR3 DNA reads as TGCGCCAGCAGCTTGTCAGGGGTGAACATTCAGTACTTC. This sequence encodes CASSLSGVNIQYF. The variable domain in full, with the rest retrieved from reference TRBV5-1 and TRBJ2-4, is KAGVTQTPRYLIKTRGQQVTLSCSPISGHRSVSWYQQTPGQGLQFLFEYFSETQRNKGNFPGRFSGRQFSNSRSEMNVSTLELGDSALYLCASSLSGVNIQYFGAGTRLSVL.

The chain joins TRBV4-3 to TRBJ2-1, with D unclear. Germline CDR1 LGHNA, CDR2 YSLEER. Trimming pared 2 bases from V and 7 bases from J, leaving 18 bases between. The CDR3 consists of 16 residues. The CDR3 spells CASSQFKGFSTNEQFF. CDR3 DNA: TGCGCCAGCAGCCAATTCAAAGGATTTAGCACTAATGAGCAGTTCTTC.

The chain has TRBV11-2 and TRBJ2-2, with 11 bases lining up with TRBD2. Trimming removed 5 bases from V and 5 bases from J; junction bases left unmatched: 7. The CDR3 extends over 16 amino acids. Germline V lookup: CDR1 SGHAT, CDR2 FQNNGV. The chain's CDR3 is CASSPPLAGGTGELFF. CDR3 nucleotide sequence: TGTGCCAGCAGCCCCCCCCTAGCGGGAGGAACCGGGGAGCTGTTTTTT.

The CDR3 bases are TGTGCCATCAGCGCACAGGGGGCAAACTATGGCTACACCTTC. Its translation: CAISAQGANYGYTF. This sequence joins TRBV10-3 and TRBJ1-2; TRBD1 matches 9 bases. Trimming took 6 bases from V and 2 from J; bases not matched to a gene: 4. This CDR3 region has 14 residues. Germline loops: CDR1 ENHRY, CDR2 SYGVKD.